This T cell receptor beta chain is from a study of blood T cell repertoires in COVID-19. Across the study: Acute and convalescent COVID-19 specimens originated in the United States, Italy and Spain. T cells, B-cell-depleted T cells, or PBMCs supplied cDNA or gDNA.

V shed 4 bases, J shed 5 bases, and the junction held 12 bases outside the gene matches. CDR1 is SQVTM, CDR2 ANQGSEA, per germline. This CDR3 comprises 15 residues. Original processing methods: Reference gene primer amplification gave nucleated cell count estimates. Measured with immunoSEQ multiplex PCR; TCRdb has only the in-frame clones, and not every one. Clone size and V and J calls were adopted from that table, with D and trimming inferred from the DNA. The data contain hundreds of thousands of clones, about 85% of them singletons. This receptor was obtained from a woman aged 18-29 years with acute or convalescent COVID-19. The sample taken for sequencing was peripheral blood. The chain has TRBV29-1 and TRBJ1-1; 8 bases are shared with TRBD1. The CDR3 protein is CSVGRLQGAGTEAFF. The CDR3 nucleotides are TGCAGCGTTGGGCGCCTTCAGGGGGCGGGTACTGAAGCTTTCTTT.